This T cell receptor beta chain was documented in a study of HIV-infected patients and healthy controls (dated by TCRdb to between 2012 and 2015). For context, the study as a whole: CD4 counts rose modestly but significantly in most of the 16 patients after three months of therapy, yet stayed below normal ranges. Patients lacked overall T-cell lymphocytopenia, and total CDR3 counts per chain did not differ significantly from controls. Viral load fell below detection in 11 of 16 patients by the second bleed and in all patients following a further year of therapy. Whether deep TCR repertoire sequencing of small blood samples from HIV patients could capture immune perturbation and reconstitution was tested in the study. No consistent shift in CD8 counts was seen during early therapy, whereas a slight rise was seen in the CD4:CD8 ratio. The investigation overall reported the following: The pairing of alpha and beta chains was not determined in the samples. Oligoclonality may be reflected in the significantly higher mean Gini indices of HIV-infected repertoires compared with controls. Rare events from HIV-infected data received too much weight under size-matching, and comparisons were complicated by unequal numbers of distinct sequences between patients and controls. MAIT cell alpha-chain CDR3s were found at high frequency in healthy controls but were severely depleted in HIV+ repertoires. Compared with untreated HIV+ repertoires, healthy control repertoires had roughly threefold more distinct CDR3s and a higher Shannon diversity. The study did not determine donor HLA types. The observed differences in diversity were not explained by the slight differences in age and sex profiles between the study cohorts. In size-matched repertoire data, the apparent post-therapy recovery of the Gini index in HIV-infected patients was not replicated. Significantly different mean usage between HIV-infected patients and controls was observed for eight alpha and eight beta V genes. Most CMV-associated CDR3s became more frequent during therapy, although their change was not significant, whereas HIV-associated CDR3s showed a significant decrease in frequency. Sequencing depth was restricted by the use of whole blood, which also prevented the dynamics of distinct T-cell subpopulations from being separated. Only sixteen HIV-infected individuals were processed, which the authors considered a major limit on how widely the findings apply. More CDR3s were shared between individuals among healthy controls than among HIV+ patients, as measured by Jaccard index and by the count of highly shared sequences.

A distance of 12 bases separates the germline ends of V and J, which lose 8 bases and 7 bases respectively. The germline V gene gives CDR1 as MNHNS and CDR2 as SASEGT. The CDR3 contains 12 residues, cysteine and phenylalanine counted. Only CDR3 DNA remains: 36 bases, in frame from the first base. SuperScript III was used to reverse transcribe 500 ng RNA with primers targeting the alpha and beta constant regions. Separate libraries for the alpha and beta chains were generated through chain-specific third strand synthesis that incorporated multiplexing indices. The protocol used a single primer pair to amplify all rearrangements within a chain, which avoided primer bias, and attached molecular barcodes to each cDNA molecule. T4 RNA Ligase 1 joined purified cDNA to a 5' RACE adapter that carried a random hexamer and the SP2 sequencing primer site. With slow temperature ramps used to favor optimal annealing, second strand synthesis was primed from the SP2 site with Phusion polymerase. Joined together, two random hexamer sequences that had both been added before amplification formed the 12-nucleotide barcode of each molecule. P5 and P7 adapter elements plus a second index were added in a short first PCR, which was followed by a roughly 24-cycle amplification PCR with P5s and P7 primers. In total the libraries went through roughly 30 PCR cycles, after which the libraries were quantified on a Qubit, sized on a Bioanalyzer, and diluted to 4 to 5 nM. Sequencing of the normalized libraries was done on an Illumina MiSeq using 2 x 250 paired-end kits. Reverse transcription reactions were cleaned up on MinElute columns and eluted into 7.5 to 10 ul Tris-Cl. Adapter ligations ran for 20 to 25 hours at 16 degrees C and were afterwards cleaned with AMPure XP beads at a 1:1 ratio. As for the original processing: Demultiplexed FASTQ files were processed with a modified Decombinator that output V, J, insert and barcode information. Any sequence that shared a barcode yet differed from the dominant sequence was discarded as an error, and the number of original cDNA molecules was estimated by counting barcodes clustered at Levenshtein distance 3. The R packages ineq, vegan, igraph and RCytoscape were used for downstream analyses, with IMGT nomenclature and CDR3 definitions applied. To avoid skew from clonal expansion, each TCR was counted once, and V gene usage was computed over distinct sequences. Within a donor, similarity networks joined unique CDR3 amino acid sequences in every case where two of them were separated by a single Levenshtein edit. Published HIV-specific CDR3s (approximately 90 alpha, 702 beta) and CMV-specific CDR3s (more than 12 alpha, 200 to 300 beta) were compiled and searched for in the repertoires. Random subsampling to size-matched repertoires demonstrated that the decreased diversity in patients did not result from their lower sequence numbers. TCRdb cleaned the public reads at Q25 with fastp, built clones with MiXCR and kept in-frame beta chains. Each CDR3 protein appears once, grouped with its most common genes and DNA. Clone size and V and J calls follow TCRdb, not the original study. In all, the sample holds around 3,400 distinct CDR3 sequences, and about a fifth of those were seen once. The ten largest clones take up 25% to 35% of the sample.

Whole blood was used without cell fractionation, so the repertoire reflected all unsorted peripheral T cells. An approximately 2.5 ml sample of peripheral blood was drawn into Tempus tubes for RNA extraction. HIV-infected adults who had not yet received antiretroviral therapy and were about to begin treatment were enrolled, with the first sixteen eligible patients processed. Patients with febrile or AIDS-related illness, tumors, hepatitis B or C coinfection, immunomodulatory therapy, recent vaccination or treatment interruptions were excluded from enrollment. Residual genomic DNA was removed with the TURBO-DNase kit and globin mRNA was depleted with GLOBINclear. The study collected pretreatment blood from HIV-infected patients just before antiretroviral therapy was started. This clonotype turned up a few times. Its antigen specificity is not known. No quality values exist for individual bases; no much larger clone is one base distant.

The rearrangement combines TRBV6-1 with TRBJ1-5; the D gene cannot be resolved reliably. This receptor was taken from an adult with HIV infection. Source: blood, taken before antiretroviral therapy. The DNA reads TGTGCCAGCTCCGACGGGAAGCAGCCCCAGCATTTT. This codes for CASSDGKQPQHF.